These T cell receptor beta chains were read from a single sample in a study of T cell responses to AZD1222 COVID-19 vaccine. Profiled with immunoSEQ multiplex PCR; TCRdb holds only in-frame clones, not every one. Among some 98,000 clones listed, more than 70% were seen once. Sequences were derived from peripheral blood, sampled 28 days after the second AZD1222 dose. These receptors came from an adult who received the AZD1222 COVID-19 vaccine. Both conserved end residues are part of each CDR3. A D gene is named only where the DNA matches it firmly. Only part of the rows carry a size: once, few, many, or a class if the clone is expanded.

j_gene	abundance	d_gene	len	v_gene	CDR3aa	CDR3nt
TRBJ1-2	few	NA	17	TRBV2	CASMGLIGYPTNYGYTF	TGTGCCAGCATGGGGTTGATTGGGTATCCCACTAACTATGGCTACACCTTC
TRBJ2-1	NA	NA	11	TRBV7-2	CASSLARGQFF	TGTGCCAGCAGCTTAGCGAGGGGGCAGTTCTTC
TRBJ2-2	once	NA	15	TRBV2	CASRSGSMNTGELFF	TGTGCCAGCAGGTCCGGGTCGATGAACACCGGGGAGCTGTTTTTT
TRBJ2-3	NA	NA	15	TRBV24-1	CATTGQGGGTDTQYF	TGTGCCACCACGGGTCAGGGTGGAGGCACAGATACGCAGTATTTT
TRBJ2-7	NA	TRBD1	12	TRBV6-5	CASSTGAYEQYF	TGTGCCAGCAGTACAGGGGCCTACGAGCAGTACTTC
TRBJ2-7	few	NA	11	TRBV28	CASSRLFEQYF	TGTGCCAGCAGTCGTTTATTCGAGCAGTACTTC
TRBJ1-4	NA	TRBD1	14	TRBV25-1	CASSEVDRDEKLFF	TGTGCCAGCAGTGAAGTTGACAGGGATGAAAAACTGTTTTTT
TRBJ2-5	NA	NA	14	TRBV9	CASSAFGMRETQYF	TGTGCCAGCAGCGCCTTCGGGATGCGAGAGACCCAGTACTTC
TRBJ2-1	NA	NA	13	TRBV6-1	CASSDDANNEQFF	TGTGCCAGCAGTGACGACGCAAACAATGAGCAGTTCTTC
TRBJ1-2	NA	NA	14	TRBV11-2	CASSQEAGIYGYTF	TGTGCCAGCAGCCAAGAAGCAGGGATCTATGGCTACACCTTC
TRBJ1-2	NA	NA	15	TRBV7-9	CASSLYGGLDYGYTF	TGTGCCAGCAGCTTATATGGGGGGCTCGACTATGGCTACACCTTC
TRBJ2-6	NA	NA	14	TRBV6-2/TRBV6-3	CASSTSGGANVLTF	TGTGCCAGCAGTACCTCTGGTGGGGCCAACGTCCTGACTTTC
TRBJ2-7	once	NA	16	TRBV7-9	CASSLLPGVIPYEQYF	TGTGCCAGCAGCTTATTGCCGGGAGTGATACCCTACGAGCAGTACTTC
TRBJ2-7	NA	NA	16	TRBV19	CASSIIEATSSYEQYF	TGTGCCAGTAGTATCATCGAGGCAACGAGCTCCTACGAGCAGTACTTC
TRBJ2-7	NA	NA	14	TRBV5-1	CASTLQGSSYEQYF	TGCGCCAGCACCTTACAAGGAAGCTCCTACGAGCAGTACTTC
TRBJ1-4	NA	NA	13	TRBV30	CAWATQPNEKLFF	TGTGCCTGGGCGACACAGCCTAATGAAAAACTGTTTTTT
TRBJ2-2	NA	NA	13	TRBV10-2	CASSEESYGELFF	TGCGCCAGCAGTGAGGAGAGTTACGGGGAGCTGTTTTTT
TRBJ1-4	NA	TRBD1	12	TRBV29-1	CSVTGDGEKLFF	TGCAGCGTTACAGGGGACGGAGAAAAACTGTTTTTT
TRBJ1-5	NA	NA	15	TRBV7-2	CASSLGLLSNQPQHF	TGTGCCAGCAGCTTAGGACTGTTAAGCAATCAGCCCCAGCATTTT
TRBJ1-1	NA	NA	15	TRBV10-1	CASSDGGAGNTEAFF	TGCGCCAGCAGTGATGGGGGCGCGGGGAACACTGAAGCTTTCTTT
TRBJ1-2	few	NA	15	TRBV10-2	CASSDWGEGSGGYTF	TGCGCCAGCAGTGATTGGGGTGAAGGCTCCGGTGGCTACACCTTC
TRBJ2-2	NA	TRBD2	15	TRBV19	CASSSGLALTGELFF	TGTGCCAGTAGTTCGGGACTAGCTCTCACCGGGGAGCTGTTTTTT
TRBJ2-5	NA	NA	13	TRBV15	CATSKVYQETQYF	TGTGCCACCAGCAAGGTGTATCAAGAGACCCAGTACTTC
TRBJ2-2	NA	TRBD2	15	TRBV7-2	CASSKTSGYTGELFF	TGTGCCAGCAGCAAAACTAGCGGGTACACCGGGGAGCTGTTTTTT
TRBJ2-1	NA	TRBD2	18	TRBV7-2	CASSLAPLAAAGNNEQFF	TGTGCCAGCAGCTTAGCACCACTAGCGGCCGCTGGGAACAATGAGCAGTTCTTC
TRBJ2-7	NA	TRBD2	17	TRBV9	CARRNPQELAGNYEQYF	TGTGCCAGACGTAACCCCCAGGAATTAGCGGGAAACTACGAGCAGTACTTC
TRBJ2-2	NA	NA	12	TRBV28	CASSLDTGELFF	TGTGCCAGCAGTTTAGACACCGGGGAGCTGTTTTTT
TRBJ2-1	once	NA	16	TRBV7-9	CASSFRIGDFNNEQFF	TGTGCCAGCAGCTTCCGGATAGGGGACTTTAACAATGAGCAGTTCTTC
TRBJ2-7	NA	TRBD2	16	TRBV6-1	CASSDLGLADAYEQYF	TGTGCCAGCAGTGATTTGGGACTAGCGGACGCCTACGAGCAGTACTTC
TRBJ2-1	few	TRBD2	16	TRBV24-1	CATPSGSPHHYNEQFF	TGTGCCACCCCCAGCGGGAGCCCGCATCATTACAATGAGCAGTTCTTC
TRBJ2-5	few	TRBD2	13	TRBV7-9	CASRGGARETQYF	TGTGCCAGCCGGGGGGGGGCACGGGAGACCCAGTACTTC
TRBJ2-2	NA	NA	14	TRBV7-2	CASSLIRRTGELFF	TGTGCCAGCAGCTTAATACGCCGCACCGGGGAGCTGTTTTTT
TRBJ1-2	NA	NA	16	TRBV28	CASSLSAGETNYGYTF	TGTGCCAGCAGTTTATCGGCCGGGGAAACTAACTATGGCTACACCTTC
TRBJ1-6	few	NA	16	TRBV14	CASSQDAAGAGSPLHF	TGTGCCAGCAGCCAAGATGCCGCAGGGGCTGGGTCACCCCTCCACTTT
TRBJ1-1	NA	NA	14	TRBV2	CASSAWTVDTEAFF	TGTGCCAGCAGCGCCTGGACGGTCGACACTGAAGCTTTCTTT
TRBJ1-2	NA	TRBD1	15	TRBV25-1	CASSPPLGQGYGYTF	TGTGCCAGCAGTCCACCCCTGGGACAGGGGTATGGCTACACCTTC
TRBJ1-2	NA	NA	14	TRBV2	CASSPWDGREGYTF	TGTGCCAGCAGCCCCTGGGATGGCAGGGAAGGCTACACCTTC
TRBJ2-7	once	TRBD1	14	TRBV5-1	CASSPGGRSYEQYF	TGCGCCAGCAGCCCAGGGGGACGGAGCTACGAGCAGTACTTC
TRBJ2-7	NA	TRBD1	15	TRBV6-5	CASTRSGTGLYEQYF	TGTGCCAGCACCCGCTCCGGGACAGGGCTCTACGAGCAGTACTTC
TRBJ1-4	NA	NA	15	TRBV19	CASSKTGGEDEKLFF	TGTGCCAGTAGTAAGACGGGAGGGGAGGATGAAAAACTGTTTTTT
TRBJ2-5	NA	TRBD2	15	TRBV5-4	CASSLRLAGEETQYF	TGTGCCAGCAGCTTGCGCCTAGCGGGAGAAGAGACCCAGTACTTC
TRBJ2-3	NA	TRBD2	16	TRBV2	CASGIGAGGGTDTQYF	TGTGCCAGCGGAATAGGGGCGGGAGGAGGAACAGATACGCAGTATTTT
TRBJ1-1	NA	TRBD1	14	TRBV6-6	CASSGGQEGLTAFF	TGTGCCAGCAGTGGGGGACAGGAGGGTTTGACGGCTTTCTTT
TRBJ2-1	NA	NA	14	TRBV5-1	CASSPGSIYNEQFF	TGCGCCAGCAGCCCCGGGTCTATCTACAATGAGCAGTTCTTC